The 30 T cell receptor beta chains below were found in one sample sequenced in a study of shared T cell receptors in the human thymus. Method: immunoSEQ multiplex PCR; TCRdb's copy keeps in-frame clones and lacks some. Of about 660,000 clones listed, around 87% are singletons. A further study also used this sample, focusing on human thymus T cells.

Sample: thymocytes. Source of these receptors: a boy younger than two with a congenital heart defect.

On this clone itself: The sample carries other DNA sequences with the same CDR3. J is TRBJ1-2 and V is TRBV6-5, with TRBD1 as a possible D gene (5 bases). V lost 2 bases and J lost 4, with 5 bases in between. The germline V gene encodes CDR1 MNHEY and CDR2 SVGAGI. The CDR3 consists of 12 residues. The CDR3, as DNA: TGTGCCAGCAGTTACAGGGGCTATGGCTACACCTTC. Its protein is CASSYRGYGYTF.

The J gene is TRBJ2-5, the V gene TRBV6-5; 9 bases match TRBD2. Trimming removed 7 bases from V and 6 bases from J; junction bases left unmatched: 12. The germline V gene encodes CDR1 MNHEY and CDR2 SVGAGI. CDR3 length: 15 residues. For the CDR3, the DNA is TGTGCCAGCATCTCTAGCGGGGAGGAGATACAGACCCAGTACTTC. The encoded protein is CASISSGEEIQTQYF.

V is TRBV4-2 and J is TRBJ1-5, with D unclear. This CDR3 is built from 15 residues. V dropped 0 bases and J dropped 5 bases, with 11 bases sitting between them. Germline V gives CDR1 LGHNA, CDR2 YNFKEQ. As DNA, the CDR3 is TGTGCCAGCAGCCAAGAGGCCCAGGCAGATCAGCCCCAGCATTTT. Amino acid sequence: CASSQEAQADQPQHF.

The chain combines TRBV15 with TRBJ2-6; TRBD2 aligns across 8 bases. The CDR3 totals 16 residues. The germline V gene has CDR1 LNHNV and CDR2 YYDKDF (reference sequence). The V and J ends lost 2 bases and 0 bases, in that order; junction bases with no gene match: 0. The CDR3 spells CATSRSGSSGANVLTF. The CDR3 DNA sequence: TGTGCCACCAGCAGAAGCGGGAGCTCTGGGGCCAACGTCCTGACTTTC.

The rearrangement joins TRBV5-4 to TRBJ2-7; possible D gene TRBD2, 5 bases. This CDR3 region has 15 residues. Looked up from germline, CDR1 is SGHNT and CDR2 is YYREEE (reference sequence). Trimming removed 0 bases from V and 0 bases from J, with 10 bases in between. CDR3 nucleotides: TGTGCCAGCAGCTTGGGTGAGGGTCGCTCCTACGAGCAGTACTTC. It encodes CASSLGEGRSYEQYF.

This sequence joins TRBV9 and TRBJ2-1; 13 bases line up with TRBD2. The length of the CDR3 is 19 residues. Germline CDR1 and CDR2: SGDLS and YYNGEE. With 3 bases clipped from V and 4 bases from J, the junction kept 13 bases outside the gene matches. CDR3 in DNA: TGTGCCAGCAGCGGCTCACTAGCGGGGGGGCCCAGGGGGTACAATGAGCAGTTCTTC. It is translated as CASSGSLAGGPRGYNEQFF.

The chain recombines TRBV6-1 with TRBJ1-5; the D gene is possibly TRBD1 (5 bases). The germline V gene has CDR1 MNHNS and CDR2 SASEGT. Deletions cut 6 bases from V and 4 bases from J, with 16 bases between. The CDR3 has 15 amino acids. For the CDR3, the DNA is TGTGCCAGCAGCCGTCCAGGGATTTCAAATCAGCCCCAGCATTTT. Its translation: CASSRPGISNQPQHF.

Here the CDR3 DNA reads TGTGCCTGGAGTGAAACTCGGGACGGCGAACCGACTAGCGGTCGACGGACCGGGGAGCTGTTTTTT. Translation: CAWSETRDGEPTSGRRTGELFF. The chain combines TRBV30 with TRBJ2-2, with TRBD2 identical over 9 bases. Germline V CDR1 and CDR2: GTSNPN, SVGIG (reference sequence). The junction had 26 bases not matched to a gene; V was cut back by 1 base and J by 5 bases. CDR3 size: 22 residues.

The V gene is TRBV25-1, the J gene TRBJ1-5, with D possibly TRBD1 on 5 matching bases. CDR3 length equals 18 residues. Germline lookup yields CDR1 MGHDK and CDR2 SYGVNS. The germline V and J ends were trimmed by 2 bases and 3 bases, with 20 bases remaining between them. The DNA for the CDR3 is TGTGCCAGCAGTGAAGGGGAGGGGAGGGAAGTGCCCAATCAGCCCCAGCATTTT. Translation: CASSEGEGREVPNQPQHF.

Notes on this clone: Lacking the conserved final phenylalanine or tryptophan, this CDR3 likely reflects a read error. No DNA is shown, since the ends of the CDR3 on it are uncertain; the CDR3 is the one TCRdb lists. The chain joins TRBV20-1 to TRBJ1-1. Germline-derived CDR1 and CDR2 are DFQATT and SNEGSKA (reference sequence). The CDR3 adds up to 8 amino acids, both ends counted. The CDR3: CSAEDGVE.

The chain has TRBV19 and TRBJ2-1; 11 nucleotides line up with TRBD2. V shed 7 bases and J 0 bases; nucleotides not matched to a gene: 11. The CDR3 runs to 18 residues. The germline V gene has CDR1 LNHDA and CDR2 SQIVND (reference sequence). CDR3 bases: TGTGCCAGTACCCCTGGACTAGCGGGCAATAGCTCCTACAATGAGCAGTTCTTC. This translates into CASTPGLAGNSSYNEQFF.

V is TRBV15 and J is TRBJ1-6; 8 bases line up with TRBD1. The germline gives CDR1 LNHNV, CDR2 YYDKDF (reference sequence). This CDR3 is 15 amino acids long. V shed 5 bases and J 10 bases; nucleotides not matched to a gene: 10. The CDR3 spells CATSPRQGISSPLHF. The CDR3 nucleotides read TGTGCCACCAGCCCTCGACAGGGGATATCGTCACCCCTCCACTTT.

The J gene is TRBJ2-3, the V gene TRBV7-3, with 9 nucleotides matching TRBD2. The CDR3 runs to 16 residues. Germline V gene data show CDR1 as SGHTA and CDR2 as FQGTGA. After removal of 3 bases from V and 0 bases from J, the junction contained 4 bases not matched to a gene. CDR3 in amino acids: CASSLASGVSTDTQYF. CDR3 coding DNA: TGTGCCAGCAGCTTGGCTAGCGGGGTTAGCACAGATACGCAGTATTTT.

CDR3 in amino acids: CATLNYGYTF. The CDR3 region has the DNA TGTGCCACCTTAAACTATGGCTACACCTTC. The chain combines TRBV25-1 with TRBJ1-2, with D hard to call. V lost 10 bases, J lost 2 bases, and 5 bases lay in between. The germline CDR1 and CDR2 sequences are MGHDK and SYGVNS. This CDR3 spans 10 amino acids.

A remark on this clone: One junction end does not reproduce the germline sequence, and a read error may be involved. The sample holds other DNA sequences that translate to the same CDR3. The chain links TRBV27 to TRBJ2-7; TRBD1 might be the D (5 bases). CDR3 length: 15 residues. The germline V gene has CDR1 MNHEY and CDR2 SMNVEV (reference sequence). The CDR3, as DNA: TGTGCCAGCAGTTTATCGATTTCAGGGTACCACGAGCAGTACTTT. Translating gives CASSLSISGYHEQYF.

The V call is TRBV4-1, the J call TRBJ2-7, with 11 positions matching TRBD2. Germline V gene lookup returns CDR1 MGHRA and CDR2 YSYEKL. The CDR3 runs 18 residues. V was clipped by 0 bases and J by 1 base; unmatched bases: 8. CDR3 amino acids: CASSQEILAGGCSYEQYF. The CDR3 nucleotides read TGCGCCAGCAGCCAAGAGATCCTAGCGGGAGGATGTTCCTACGAGCAGTACTTC.

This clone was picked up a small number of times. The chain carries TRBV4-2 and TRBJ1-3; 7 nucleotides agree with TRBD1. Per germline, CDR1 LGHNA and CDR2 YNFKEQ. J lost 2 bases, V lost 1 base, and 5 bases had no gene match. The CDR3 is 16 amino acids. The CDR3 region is CASSQARGGTGNTIYF. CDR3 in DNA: TGTGCCAGCAGCCAAGCTAGAGGGGGCACTGGAAACACCATATATTTT.

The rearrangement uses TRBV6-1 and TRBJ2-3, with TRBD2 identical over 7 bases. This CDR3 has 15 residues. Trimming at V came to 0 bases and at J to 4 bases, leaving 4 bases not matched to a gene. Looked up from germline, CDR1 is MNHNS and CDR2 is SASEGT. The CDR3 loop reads CASSEAGGGSDTQYF. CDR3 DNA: TGTGCCAGCAGTGAAGCTGGGGGGGGTTCAGATACGCAGTATTTT.

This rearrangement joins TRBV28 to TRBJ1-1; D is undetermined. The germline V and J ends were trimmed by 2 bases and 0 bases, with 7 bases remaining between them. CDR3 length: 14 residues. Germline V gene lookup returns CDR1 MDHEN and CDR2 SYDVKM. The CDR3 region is CASSLEGLNTEAFF. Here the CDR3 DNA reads TGTGCCAGCAGTTTAGAGGGATTGAACACTGAAGCTTTCTTT.

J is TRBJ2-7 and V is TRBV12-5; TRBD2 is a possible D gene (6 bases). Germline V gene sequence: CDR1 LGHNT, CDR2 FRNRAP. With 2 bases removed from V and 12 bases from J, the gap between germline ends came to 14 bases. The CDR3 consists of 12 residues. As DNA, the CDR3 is TGTGCTAGTGGTTTGACCGGGACTCCCCGGTACTTC. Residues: CASGLTGTPRYF. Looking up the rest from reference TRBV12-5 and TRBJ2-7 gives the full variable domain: DARVTQTPRHKVTEMGQEVTMRCQPILGHNTVFWYRQTMMQGLELLAYFRNRAPLDDSGMPKDRFSAEMPDATLATLKIQPSEPRDSAVYFCASGLTGTPRYFGPGTRLTVT.

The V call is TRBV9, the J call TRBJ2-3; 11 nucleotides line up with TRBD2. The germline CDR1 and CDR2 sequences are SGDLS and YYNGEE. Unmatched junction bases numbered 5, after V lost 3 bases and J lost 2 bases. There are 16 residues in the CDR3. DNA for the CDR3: TGTGCCAGCAGCGCGACTAGCGGGGTGCTCACAGATACGCAGTATTTT. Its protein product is CASSATSGVLTDTQYF.

The CDR3 nucleotides read TGTGCCAGCAGCGGGACAGGGGGTACTGAAGCTTTCTTT. It is translated as CASSGTGGTEAFF. J is TRBJ1-1 and V is TRBV9; TRBD1 matches 10 bases. V dropped 3 bases and J dropped 5; count of bases not matched to a gene: 1. Per the germline V gene, CDR1 is SGDLS and CDR2 is YYNGEE. This CDR3 contains 13 residues.

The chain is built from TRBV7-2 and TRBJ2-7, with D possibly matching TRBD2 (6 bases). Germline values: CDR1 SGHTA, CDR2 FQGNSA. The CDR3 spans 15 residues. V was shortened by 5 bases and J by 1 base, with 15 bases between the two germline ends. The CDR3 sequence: CASSPTPGLSYEQYF. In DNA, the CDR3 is TGTGCCAGCAGCCCAACCCCGGGACTTTCCTACGAGCAGTACTTC.

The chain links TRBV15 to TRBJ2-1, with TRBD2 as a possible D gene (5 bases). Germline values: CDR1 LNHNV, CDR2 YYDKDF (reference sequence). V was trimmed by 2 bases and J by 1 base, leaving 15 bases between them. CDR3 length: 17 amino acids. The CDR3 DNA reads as TGTGCCACCAGCAGACAAGTCGACTACTATTCCTACAATGAGCAGTTCTTC. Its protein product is CATSRQVDYYSYNEQFF.

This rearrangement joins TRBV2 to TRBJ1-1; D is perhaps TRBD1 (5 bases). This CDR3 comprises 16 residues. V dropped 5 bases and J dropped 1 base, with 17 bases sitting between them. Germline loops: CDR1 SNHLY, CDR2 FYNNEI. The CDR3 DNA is TGTGCCAGCAGTCCCTCCCGACAGACACCGAACACTGAAGCTTTCTTT. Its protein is CASSPSRQTPNTEAFF. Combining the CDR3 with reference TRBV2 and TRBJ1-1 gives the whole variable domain EPEVTQTPSHQVTQMGQEVILRCVPISNHLYFYWYRQILGQKVEFLVSFYNNEISEKSEIFDDQFSVERPDGSNFTLKIRSTKLEDSAMYFCASSPSRQTPNTEAFFGQGTRLTVV.

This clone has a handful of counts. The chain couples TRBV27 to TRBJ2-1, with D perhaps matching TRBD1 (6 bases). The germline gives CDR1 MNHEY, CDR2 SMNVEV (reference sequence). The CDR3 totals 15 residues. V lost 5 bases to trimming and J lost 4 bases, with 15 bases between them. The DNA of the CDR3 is TGTGCCAGCAGTCCACACAGGGATCTATACAATGAGCAGTTCTTC. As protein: CASSPHRDLYNEQFF.

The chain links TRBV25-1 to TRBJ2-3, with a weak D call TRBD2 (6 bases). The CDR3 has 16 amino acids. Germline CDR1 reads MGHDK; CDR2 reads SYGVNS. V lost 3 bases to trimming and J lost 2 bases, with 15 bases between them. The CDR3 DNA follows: TGTGCCAGCAGTGACCTTAGCGGAACGTCCACAGATACGCAGTATTTT. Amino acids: CASSDLSGTSTDTQYF.

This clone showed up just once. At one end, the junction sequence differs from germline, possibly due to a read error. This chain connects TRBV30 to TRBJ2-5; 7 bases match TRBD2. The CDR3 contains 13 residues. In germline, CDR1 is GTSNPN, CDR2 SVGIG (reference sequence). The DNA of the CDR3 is TGTGCCTGGAAGGGGACTACCCACGATCCCTTCCACTTC. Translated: CAWKGTTHDPFHF.

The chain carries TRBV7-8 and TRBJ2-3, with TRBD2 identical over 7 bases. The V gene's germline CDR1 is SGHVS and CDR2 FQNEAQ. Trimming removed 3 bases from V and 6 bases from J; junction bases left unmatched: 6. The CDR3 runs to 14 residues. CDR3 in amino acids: CASSFGTKIDTQYF. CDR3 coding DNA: TGTGCCAGCAGCTTCGGGACTAAAATCGATACGCAGTATTTT.

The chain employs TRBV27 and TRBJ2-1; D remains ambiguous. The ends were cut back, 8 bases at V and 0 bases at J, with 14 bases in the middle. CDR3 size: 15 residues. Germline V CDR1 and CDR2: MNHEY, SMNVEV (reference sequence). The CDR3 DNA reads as TGTGCCAGCTTACGTTACCCGAGCTCCTACAATGAGCAGTTCTTC. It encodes CASLRYPSSYNEQFF.